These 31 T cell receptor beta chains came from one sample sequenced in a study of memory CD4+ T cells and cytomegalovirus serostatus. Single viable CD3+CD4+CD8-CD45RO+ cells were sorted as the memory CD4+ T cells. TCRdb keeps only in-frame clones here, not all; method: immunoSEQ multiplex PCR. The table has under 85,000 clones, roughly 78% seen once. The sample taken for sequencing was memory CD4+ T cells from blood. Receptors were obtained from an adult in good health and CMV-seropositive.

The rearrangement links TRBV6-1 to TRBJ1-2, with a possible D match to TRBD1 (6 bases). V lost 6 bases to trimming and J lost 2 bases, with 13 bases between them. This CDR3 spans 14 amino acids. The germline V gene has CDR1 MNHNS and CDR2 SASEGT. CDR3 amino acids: CASRVTGTNYGYTF. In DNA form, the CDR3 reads TGTGCCAGCAGGGTTACAGGGACCAACTATGGCTACACCTTC.

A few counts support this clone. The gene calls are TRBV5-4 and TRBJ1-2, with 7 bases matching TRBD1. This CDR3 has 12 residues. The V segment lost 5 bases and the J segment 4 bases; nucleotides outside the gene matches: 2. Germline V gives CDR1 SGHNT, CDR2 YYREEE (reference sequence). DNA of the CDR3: TGTGCCAGCAGACGGGACAGCTATGGCTACACCTTC. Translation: CASRRDSYGYTF.

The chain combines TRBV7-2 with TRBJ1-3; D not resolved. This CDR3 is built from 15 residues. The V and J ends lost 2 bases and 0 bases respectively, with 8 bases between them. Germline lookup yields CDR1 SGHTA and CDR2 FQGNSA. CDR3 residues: CASSLQPLSGNTIYF. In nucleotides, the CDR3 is TGTGCCAGCAGCTTACAGCCGCTCTCTGGAAACACCATATATTTT.

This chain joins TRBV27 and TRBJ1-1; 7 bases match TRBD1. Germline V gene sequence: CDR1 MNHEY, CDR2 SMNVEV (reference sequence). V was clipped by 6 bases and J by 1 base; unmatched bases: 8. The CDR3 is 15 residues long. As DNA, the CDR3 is TGTGCCAGCAGGGTCTGGGACAGCCAGAACACTGAAGCTTTCTTT. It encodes CASRVWDSQNTEAFF.

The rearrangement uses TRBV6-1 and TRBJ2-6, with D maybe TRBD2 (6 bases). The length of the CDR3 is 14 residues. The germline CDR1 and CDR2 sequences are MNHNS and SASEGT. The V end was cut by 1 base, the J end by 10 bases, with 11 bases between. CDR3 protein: CASSEVRGTNVLTF. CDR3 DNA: TGTGCCAGCAGTGAAGTGAGAGGGACTAACGTCCTGACTTTC.

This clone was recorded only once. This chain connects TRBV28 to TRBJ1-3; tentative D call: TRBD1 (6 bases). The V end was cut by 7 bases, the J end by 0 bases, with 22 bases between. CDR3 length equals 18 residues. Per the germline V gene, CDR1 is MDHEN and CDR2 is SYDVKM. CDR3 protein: CASIPTGSPSGSGNTIYF. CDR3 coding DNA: TGTGCCAGCATCCCGACAGGTTCACCCTCAGGCTCTGGAAACACCATATATTTT.

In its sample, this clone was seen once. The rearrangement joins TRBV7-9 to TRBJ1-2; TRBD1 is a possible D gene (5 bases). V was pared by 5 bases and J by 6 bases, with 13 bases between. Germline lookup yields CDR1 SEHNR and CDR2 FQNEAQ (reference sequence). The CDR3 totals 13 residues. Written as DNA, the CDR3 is TGTGCCAGCAGCCGAAGGGGTGGGGATGGCTACACCTTC. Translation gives CASSRRGGDGYTF.

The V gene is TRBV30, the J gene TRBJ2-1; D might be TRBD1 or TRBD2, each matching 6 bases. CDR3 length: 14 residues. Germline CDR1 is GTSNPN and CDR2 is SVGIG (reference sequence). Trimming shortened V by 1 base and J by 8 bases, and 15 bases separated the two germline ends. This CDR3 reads CAWSGLGGRDEQFF. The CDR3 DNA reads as TGTGCCTGGAGTGGACTAGGGGGTCGGGATGAGCAGTTCTTC.

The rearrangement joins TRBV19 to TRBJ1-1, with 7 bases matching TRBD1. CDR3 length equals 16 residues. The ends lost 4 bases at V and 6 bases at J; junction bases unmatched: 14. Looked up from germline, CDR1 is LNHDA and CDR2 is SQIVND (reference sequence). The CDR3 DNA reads TGTGCCAGTAGTACACAGGGGTGGCAAAAATTAGCTGAAGCTTTCTTT. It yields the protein CASSTQGWQKLAEAFF. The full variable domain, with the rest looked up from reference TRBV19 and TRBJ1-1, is DGGITQSPKYLFRKEGQNVTLSCEQNLNHDAMYWYRQDPGQGLRLIYYSQIVNDFQKGDIAEGYSVSREKKESFPLTVTSAQKNPTAFYLCASSTQGWQKLAEAFFGQGTRLTVV.

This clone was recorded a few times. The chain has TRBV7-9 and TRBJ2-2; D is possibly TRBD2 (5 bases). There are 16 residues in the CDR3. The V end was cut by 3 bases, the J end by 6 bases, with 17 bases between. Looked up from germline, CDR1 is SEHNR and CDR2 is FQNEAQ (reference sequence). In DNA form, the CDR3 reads TGTGCCAGCAGCTTCCCAGCCACCTCGAGGGCCGGGGAGCTGTTTTTT. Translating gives CASSFPATSRAGELFF.

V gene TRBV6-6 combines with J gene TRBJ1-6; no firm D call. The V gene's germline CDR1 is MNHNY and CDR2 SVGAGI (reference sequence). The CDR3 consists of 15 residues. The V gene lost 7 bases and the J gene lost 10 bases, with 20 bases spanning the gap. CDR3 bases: TGTGCCAGCACCATCTTGAGGGCGTCTGAATCACCCCTCCACTTT. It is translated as CASTILRASESPLHF.

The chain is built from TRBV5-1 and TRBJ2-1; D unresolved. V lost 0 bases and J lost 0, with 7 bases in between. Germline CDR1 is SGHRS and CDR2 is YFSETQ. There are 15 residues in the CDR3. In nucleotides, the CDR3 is TGCGCCAGCAGCTTGGGATCGAGCTCCTACAATGAGCAGTTCTTC. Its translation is CASSLGSSSYNEQFF.

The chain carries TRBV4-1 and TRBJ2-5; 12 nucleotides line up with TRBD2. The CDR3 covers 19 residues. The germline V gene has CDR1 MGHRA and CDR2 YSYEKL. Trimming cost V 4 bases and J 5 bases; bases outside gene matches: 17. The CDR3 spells CASSPRYPLRLAGEETQYF. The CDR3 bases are TGCGCCAGCAGCCCCCGCTACCCGCTTCGACTAGCGGGAGAGGAGACCCAGTACTTC.

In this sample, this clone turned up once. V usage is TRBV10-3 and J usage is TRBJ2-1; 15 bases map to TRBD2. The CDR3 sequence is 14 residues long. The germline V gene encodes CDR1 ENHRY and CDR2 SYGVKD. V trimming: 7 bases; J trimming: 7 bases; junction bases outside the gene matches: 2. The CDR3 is CAINGLAGGNEQFF. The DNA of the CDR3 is TGTGCCATCAATGGACTAGCGGGAGGGAATGAGCAGTTCTTC.

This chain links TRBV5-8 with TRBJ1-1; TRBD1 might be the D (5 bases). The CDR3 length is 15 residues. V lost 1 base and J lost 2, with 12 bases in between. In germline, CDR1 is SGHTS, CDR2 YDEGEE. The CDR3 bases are TGTGCCAGCAGCTTGTTGGACAACCTTAACACTGAAGCTTTCTTT. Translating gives CASSLLDNLNTEAFF.

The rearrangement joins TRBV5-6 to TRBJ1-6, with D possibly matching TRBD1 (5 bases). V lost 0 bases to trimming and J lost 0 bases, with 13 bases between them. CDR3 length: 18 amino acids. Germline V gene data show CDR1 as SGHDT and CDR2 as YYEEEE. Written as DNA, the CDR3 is TGTGCCAGCAGCTTGGATACAGGCTTAAGCTCCTATAATTCACCCCTCCACTTT. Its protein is CASSLDTGLSSYNSPLHF.

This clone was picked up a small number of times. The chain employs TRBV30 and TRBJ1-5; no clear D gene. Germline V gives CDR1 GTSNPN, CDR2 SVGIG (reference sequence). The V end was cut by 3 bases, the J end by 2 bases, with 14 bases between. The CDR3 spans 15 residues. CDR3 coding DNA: TGTGCCTGGAGCTCGGCAGGACGTGGCAATCAGCCCCAGCATTTT. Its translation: CAWSSAGRGNQPQHF.

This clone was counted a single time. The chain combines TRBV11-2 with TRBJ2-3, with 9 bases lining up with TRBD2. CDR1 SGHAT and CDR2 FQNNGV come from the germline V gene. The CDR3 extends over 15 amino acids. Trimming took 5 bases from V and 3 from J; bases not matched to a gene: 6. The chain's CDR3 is CASSAWTSATDTQYF. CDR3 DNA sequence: TGTGCCAGCAGCGCGTGGACTAGCGCAACAGATACGCAGTATTTT.

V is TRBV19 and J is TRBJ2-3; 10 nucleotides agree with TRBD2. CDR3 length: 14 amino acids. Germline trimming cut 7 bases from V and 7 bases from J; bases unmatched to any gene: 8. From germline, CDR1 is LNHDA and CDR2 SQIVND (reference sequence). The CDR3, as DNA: TGTGCCAGTAACCCCGGAGCGGGAGGGTATACGCAGTATTTT. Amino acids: CASNPGAGGYTQYF. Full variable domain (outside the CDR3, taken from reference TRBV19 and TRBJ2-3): DGGITQSPKYLFRKEGQNVTLSCEQNLNHDAMYWYRQDPGQGLRLIYYSQIVNDFQKGDIAEGYSVSREKKESFPLTVTSAQKNPTAFYLCASNPGAGGYTQYFGPGTRLTVL.

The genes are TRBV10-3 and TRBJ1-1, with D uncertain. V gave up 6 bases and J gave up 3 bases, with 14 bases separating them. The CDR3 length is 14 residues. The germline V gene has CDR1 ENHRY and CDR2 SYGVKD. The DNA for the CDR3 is TGTGCCATCAGCCCTCAGGTTGGCGACACTGAAGCTTTCTTT. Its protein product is CAISPQVGDTEAFF.

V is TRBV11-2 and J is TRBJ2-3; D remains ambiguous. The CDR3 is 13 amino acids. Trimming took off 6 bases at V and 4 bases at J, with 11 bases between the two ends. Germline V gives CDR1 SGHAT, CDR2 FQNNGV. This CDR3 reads CASSSQPADTQYF. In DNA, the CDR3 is TGTGCCAGCAGTTCCCAGCCGGCAGATACGCAGTATTTT.

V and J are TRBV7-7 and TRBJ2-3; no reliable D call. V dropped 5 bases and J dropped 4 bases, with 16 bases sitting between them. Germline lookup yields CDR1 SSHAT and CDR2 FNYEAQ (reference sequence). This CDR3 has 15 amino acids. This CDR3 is CASSVSIWGADTQYF. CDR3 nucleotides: TGTGCCAGCAGCGTTTCTATCTGGGGTGCAGATACGCAGTATTTT. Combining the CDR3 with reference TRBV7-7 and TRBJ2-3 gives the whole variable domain GAGVSQSPRYKVTKRGQDVTLRCDPISSHATLYWYQQALGQGPEFLTYFNYEAQPDKSGLPSDRFSAERPEGSISTLTIQRTEQRDSAMYRCASSVSIWGADTQYFGPGTRLTVL.

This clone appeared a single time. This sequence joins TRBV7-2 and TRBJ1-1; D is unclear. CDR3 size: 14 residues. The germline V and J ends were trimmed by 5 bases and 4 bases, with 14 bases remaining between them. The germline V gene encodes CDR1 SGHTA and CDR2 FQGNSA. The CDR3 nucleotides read TGTGCCAGCAGCCGAGAGGCCAGCGGCACTGAAGCTTTCTTT. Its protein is CASSREASGTEAFF.

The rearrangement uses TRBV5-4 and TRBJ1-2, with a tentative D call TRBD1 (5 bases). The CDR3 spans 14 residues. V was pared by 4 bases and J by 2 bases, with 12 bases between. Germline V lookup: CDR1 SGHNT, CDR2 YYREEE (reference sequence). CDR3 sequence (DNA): TGTGCCAGCAGCAGGAGAGGGGAGAACTATGGCTACACCTTC. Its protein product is CASSRRGENYGYTF.

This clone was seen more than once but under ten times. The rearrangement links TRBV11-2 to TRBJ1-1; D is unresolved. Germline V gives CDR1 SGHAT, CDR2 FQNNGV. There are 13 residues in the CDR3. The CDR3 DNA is TGTGCTTGGGCTTCGACAAGGGCGACTGAAGCTTTCTTT. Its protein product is CAWASTRATEAFF.

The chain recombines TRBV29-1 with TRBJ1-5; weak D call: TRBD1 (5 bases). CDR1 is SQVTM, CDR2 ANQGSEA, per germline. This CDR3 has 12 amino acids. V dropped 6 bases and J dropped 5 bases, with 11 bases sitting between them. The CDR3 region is CSVRQLDQPQHF. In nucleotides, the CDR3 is TGCAGCGTGCGACAGCTCGATCAGCCCCAGCATTTT.

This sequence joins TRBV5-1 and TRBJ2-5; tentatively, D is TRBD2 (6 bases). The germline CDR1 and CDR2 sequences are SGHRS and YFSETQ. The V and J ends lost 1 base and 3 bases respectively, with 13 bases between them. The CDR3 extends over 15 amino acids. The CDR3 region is CASSLWRGGEETQYF. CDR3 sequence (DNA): TGCGCCAGCAGCTTGTGGAGGGGAGGAGAAGAGACCCAGTACTTC. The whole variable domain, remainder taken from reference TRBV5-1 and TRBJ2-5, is KAGVTQTPRYLIKTRGQQVTLSCSPISGHRSVSWYQQTPGQGLQFLFEYFSETQRNKGNFPGRFSGRQFSNSRSEMNVSTLELGDSALYLCASSLWRGGEETQYFGPGTRLLVL.

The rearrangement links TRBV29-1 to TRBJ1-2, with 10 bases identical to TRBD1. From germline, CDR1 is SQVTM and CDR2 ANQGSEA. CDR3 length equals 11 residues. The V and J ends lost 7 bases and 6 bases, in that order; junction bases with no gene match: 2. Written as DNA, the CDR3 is TGCAGCGGACAGGGGGCAAATGGCTACACCTTC. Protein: CSGQGANGYTF.

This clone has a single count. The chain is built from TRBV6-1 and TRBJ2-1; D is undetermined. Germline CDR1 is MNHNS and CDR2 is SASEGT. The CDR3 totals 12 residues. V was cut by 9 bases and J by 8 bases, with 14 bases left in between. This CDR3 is CASRPLLYEQFF. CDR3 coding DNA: TGTGCCAGTCGCCCCTTGCTGTATGAGCAGTTCTTC.

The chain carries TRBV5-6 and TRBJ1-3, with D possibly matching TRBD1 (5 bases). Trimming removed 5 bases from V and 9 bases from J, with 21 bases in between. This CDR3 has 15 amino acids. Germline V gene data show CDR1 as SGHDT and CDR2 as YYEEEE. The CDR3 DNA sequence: TGTGCCAGCAGTTCGAACATCCCCAGGGTTAGCACCATATATTTT. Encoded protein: CASSSNIPRVSTIYF.

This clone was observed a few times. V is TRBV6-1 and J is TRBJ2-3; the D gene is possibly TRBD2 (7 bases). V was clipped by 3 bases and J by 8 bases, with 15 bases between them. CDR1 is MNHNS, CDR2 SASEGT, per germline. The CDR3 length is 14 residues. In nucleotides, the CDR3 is TGTGCCAGCAGTGACGTCGAGGGGGGGGGTACGCAGTATTTT. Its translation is CASSDVEGGGTQYF.